This TCR beta chain emerged from a study of shared clonotypes between healthy human individuals. General study findings and limits: The sharing of roughly 5% of naive CD4 clonotypes was seen across a few donors.

Using immunoSEQ multiplex PCR, the repertoire was profiled, and TCRdb retains in-frame clones only, with some absent. Altogether 2,500,000 or so clones are present, more than 80% being singletons, with the ten largest covering over 0.12%. Remarks on this clone: Its specificity is not known.

A split of CD4+ cells into CD45RA+ naive and CD45RA-negative memory subsets was performed. This CDR3 contains 17 residues. J was trimmed by 3 bases and V by 3 bases; bases with no gene match: 9. Germline V gene lookup returns CDR1 MNHNS and CDR2 SASEGT. The chain carries TRBV6-1 and TRBJ2-1; 9 nucleotides line up with TRBD2. Sequences were obtained from naive CD4+ T cells sorted from blood. As for subset: CD45RA+ positively selected. The clonotype comes from a man between 18 and 29 years old in good health. The CDR3 nucleotides read TGTGCCAGCAGTGACCCCCCGGGTAGCGGGGGCTACAATGAGCAGTTCTTC. Translated: CASSDPPGSGGYNEQFF.